The 20 T cell receptor beta chains below come from one sample, sequenced in a study of T-cell memory formation after mild COVID-19. Each CDR3 protein is one row after TCRdb ran MiXCR on the 5' RACE reads. The repertoire holds about 390,000 distinct CDR3 sequences, with about a sixth as singletons. Sample: PBMCs or a T cell subset sorted from them (not recorded which). The receptors originated from a young man who had mild COVID-19 (a few samples of this study predate the infection). Cell type and time point are not known.

The J gene is TRBJ2-5, the V gene TRBV27; the D is unclear. The V end lost 5 bases, the J end lost 3 bases, and 7 bases lay between the germline ends. This CDR3 comprises 12 residues. The germline V gene has CDR1 MNHEY and CDR2 SMNVEV (reference sequence). The CDR3 coding sequence is TGTGCCAGCAGTCACAGAAAAGAGACCCAGTACTTC. Amino acid sequence: CASSHRKETQYF.

The CDR3 is CASSQGQGAGGYTF. CDR3 sequence (DNA): TGTGCCAGCAGCCAAGGACAGGGGGCCGGTGGCTACACCTTC. This chain links TRBV3-1 with TRBJ1-2; TRBD1 agrees at 10 bases. CDR3 length: 14 amino acids. V lost 1 base to trimming and J lost 7 bases; unmatched junction nucleotides: 3. Germline V lookup: CDR1 LGHDT, CDR2 YNNKEL (reference sequence).

This sequence joins TRBV11-2 and TRBJ2-3; possibly TRBD2 for D (6 bases). V lost 0 bases, J lost 0 bases, and 13 bases lay in between. Germline V gives CDR1 SGHAT, CDR2 FQNNGV. This CDR3 contains 17 residues. The CDR3 nucleotides read TGTGCCAGCAGCTTAGAAGTTGGGGGGATCAGCACAGATACGCAGTATTTT. Protein product: CASSLEVGGISTDTQYF.

The V call is TRBV24-1, the J call TRBJ2-3, with D maybe TRBD1 (6 bases). The V end was cut by 3 bases, the J end by 0 bases, with 12 bases between. The CDR3 loop spans 16 amino acids. Germline V CDR1 and CDR2: KGHDR, SFDVKD. The CDR3: CATSDPGDVSTDTQYF. The CDR3 bases are TGTGCCACCAGTGATCCAGGGGACGTTAGCACAGATACGCAGTATTTT.

This clonotype was observed a few times. This chain uses TRBV5-1 with TRBJ2-2, with TRBD2 identical over 8 bases. Germline CDR1 reads SGHRS; CDR2 reads YFSETQ. V gave up 7 bases and J gave up 1 base; unmatched junction bases: 6. CDR3 length: 15 residues. CDR3 bases: TGCGCCAGCCGGGGGGGCCCACAGAACACCGGGGAGCTGTTTTTT. Amino acids: CASRGGPQNTGELFF.

The V and J genes are TRBV4-3 and TRBJ1-6, with D perhaps matching TRBD1 (6 bases). This CDR3 has 16 residues. Looked up from germline, CDR1 is LGHNA and CDR2 is YSLEER. Deletions cut 0 bases from V and 7 bases from J, with 13 bases between. This CDR3 reads CASSQDVGRGNSPLHF. The CDR3, as DNA: TGCGCCAGCAGCCAAGATGTGGGCAGGGGCAATTCACCCCTCCACTTT.

This clonotype came up a few times. The rearrangement uses TRBV5-1 and TRBJ2-5; a possible D gene is TRBD2 (6 bases). The germline V gene encodes CDR1 SGHRS and CDR2 YFSETQ. The CDR3 covers 15 residues. V lost 4 bases and J 5 bases, leaving 18 bases between the germline ends. The CDR3: CASSDPNTSRETQYF. As DNA, the CDR3 is TGCGCCAGCAGCGACCCCAATACTAGCCGGGAGACCCAGTACTTC.

This clonotype was counted only a few times. The chain joins TRBV7-9 to TRBJ1-1; no reliable D call. Germline values: CDR1 SEHNR, CDR2 FQNEAQ (reference sequence). V was clipped by 1 base and J by 7 bases, with 16 bases between them. The CDR3 has 15 residues. The CDR3 here is CASSLGIGLSLEAFF. In DNA, the CDR3 is TGTGCCAGCAGCTTAGGGATAGGGCTCAGTCTTGAAGCTTTCTTT.

This clonotype has just a few counts. The chain employs TRBV7-9 and TRBJ2-5; D might be TRBD1 or TRBD2, each matching 6 bases. Germline-derived CDR1 and CDR2 are SEHNR and FQNEAQ (reference sequence). V was cut by 6 bases and J by 0 bases, with 8 bases left in between. The length of the CDR3 is 13 residues. The CDR3 loop reads CASRGGYQETQYF. In DNA, the CDR3 is TGTGCCAGCAGGGGGGGCTACCAAGAGACCCAGTACTTC. The variable domain in full, completed from reference TRBV7-9 and TRBJ2-5, reads DTGVSQNPRHKITKRGQNVTFRCDPISEHNRLYWYRQTLGQGPEFLTYFQNEAQLEKSRLLSDRFSAERPKGSFSTLEIQRTEQGDSAMYLCASRGGYQETQYFGPGTRLLVL.

There are a few counts of this clonotype. The chain employs TRBV6-5 and TRBJ2-7, with unresolved D. V was shortened by 5 bases and J by 3 bases, with 17 bases between the two germline ends. The CDR3 consists of 15 residues. CDR1 and CDR2 from the germline V gene are MNHEY and SVGAGI. The CDR3 sequence: CASSPASGSYYEQYF. DNA of the CDR3: TGTGCCAGCAGTCCAGCCTCCGGGTCTTACTACGAGCAGTACTTC.

The chain couples TRBV29-1 to TRBJ2-7; a possible D gene is TRBD1 (7 bases). The V gene's germline CDR1 is SQVTM and CDR2 ANQGSEA. CDR3 size: 11 residues. V was cut by 7 bases and J by 2 bases, with 9 bases left in between. CDR3 in DNA: TGCAGCGGCGGGACAGCCTACGAGCAGTACTTC. Translating it yields CSGGTAYEQYF.

This clonotype was seen a handful of times. The chain carries TRBV6-5 and TRBJ2-1; TRBD1 matches at 10 bases. This CDR3 is 12 amino acids long. CDR1 and CDR2 from the germline V gene are MNHEY and SVGAGI. J gave up 9 bases and V 6 bases, and 2 bases lay outside the gene matches. CDR3 DNA: TGTGCCAGCAGCTGGACAGGGGGTGAGCAGTTCTTC. Translation gives CASSWTGGEQFF.

Notes on this clonotype: The junction and the germline gene differ at one end; a read error may be behind it. The J gene is TRBJ2-1, the V gene TRBV7-7; D call uncertain. The CDR3 length is 15 residues. CDR1 and CDR2 from the germline V gene are SSHAT and FNYEAQ (reference sequence). The CDR3 reads CASSSDVSSYNEQFF. The CDR3 coding sequence is TGTGCTAGCAGCTCAGACGTGAGCTCCTACAATGAGCAGTTCTTC.

CDR3 DNA: TGTGCCACCAGCAGAAGGGCAGGGGCTGGGGCCAACGTCCTGACTTTC. This translates into CATSRRAGAGANVLTF. V gene TRBV15 combines with J gene TRBJ2-6; a weak D match, TRBD1 (6 bases). Germline loops: CDR1 LNHNV, CDR2 YYDKDF (reference sequence). The CDR3 has 16 residues. V lost 2 bases and J lost 2, with 10 bases in between.

This clonotype was observed a few times. The J gene is TRBJ2-7, the V gene TRBV12-3 or TRBV12-4; D perhaps matches TRBD1 (6 bases). V lost 3 bases and J lost 5, with 17 bases in between. The CDR3 contains 15 residues. The CDR3 DNA is TGTGCCAGCAGTTTGGGTCAGGGGAAGGAAGACGAGCAGTACTTC. Translation: CASSLGQGKEDEQYF.

This clonotype was recorded only once. Possible read error: a much larger clone is one base away. V usage is TRBV7-2 and J usage is TRBJ2-5; 9 bases map to TRBD2. The CDR3 has 16 residues. Germline V lookup: CDR1 SGHTA, CDR2 FQGNSA. The CDR3 bases are TGTGTCAGCAGCTTAAGGCCAGCGGGGGGAGGCGAGACCCAGTACTTC. Translation: CVSSLRPAGGGETQYF.

This clonotype has just a few counts. The chain links TRBV5-1 to TRBJ2-5; D is ambiguous. The ends were cut back, 6 bases at V and 1 base at J, with 13 bases in the middle. Germline loops: CDR1 SGHRS, CDR2 YFSETQ. CDR3 length: 14 amino acids. The CDR3 region has the DNA TGCGCCAGCAAAGTCCAAGCAACCCAAGAGACCCAGTACTTC. Translated: CASKVQATQETQYF.

This sequence joins TRBV12-3 or TRBV12-4 and TRBJ2-1; either TRBD1 or TRBD2 may supply D (6 bases each). The CDR3 loop spans 15 amino acids. V lost 6 bases, J lost 6 bases, and 18 bases lay in between. CDR3 DNA: TGTGCCAGCAGATCCCAGTCGGGGGCTGGCAATGAGCAGTTCTTC. It specifies CASRSQSGAGNEQFF.

The chain combines TRBV7-2 with TRBJ1-2; 8 nucleotides line up with TRBD1. The V segment lost 2 bases and the J segment 8 bases; nucleotides outside the gene matches: 10. Per germline, CDR1 SGHTA and CDR2 FQGNSA. The CDR3 sequence is 15 residues long. CDR3 sequence: CASSLSGGQGLGYTF. The CDR3 DNA reads TGTGCCAGCAGCTTATCTGGAGGACAGGGATTAGGCTACACCTTC.

V is TRBV5-1 and J is TRBJ2-1, with 8 bases that match TRBD1. J lost 6 bases, V lost 1 base, and 6 bases had no gene match. CDR1 and CDR2 (germline): SGHRS, YFSETQ. The length of the CDR3 is 15 residues. The CDR3 loop is CASSLTGDRGNEQFF. The CDR3 DNA reads TGCGCCAGCAGCTTGACCGGAGACAGGGGCAATGAGCAGTTCTTC.